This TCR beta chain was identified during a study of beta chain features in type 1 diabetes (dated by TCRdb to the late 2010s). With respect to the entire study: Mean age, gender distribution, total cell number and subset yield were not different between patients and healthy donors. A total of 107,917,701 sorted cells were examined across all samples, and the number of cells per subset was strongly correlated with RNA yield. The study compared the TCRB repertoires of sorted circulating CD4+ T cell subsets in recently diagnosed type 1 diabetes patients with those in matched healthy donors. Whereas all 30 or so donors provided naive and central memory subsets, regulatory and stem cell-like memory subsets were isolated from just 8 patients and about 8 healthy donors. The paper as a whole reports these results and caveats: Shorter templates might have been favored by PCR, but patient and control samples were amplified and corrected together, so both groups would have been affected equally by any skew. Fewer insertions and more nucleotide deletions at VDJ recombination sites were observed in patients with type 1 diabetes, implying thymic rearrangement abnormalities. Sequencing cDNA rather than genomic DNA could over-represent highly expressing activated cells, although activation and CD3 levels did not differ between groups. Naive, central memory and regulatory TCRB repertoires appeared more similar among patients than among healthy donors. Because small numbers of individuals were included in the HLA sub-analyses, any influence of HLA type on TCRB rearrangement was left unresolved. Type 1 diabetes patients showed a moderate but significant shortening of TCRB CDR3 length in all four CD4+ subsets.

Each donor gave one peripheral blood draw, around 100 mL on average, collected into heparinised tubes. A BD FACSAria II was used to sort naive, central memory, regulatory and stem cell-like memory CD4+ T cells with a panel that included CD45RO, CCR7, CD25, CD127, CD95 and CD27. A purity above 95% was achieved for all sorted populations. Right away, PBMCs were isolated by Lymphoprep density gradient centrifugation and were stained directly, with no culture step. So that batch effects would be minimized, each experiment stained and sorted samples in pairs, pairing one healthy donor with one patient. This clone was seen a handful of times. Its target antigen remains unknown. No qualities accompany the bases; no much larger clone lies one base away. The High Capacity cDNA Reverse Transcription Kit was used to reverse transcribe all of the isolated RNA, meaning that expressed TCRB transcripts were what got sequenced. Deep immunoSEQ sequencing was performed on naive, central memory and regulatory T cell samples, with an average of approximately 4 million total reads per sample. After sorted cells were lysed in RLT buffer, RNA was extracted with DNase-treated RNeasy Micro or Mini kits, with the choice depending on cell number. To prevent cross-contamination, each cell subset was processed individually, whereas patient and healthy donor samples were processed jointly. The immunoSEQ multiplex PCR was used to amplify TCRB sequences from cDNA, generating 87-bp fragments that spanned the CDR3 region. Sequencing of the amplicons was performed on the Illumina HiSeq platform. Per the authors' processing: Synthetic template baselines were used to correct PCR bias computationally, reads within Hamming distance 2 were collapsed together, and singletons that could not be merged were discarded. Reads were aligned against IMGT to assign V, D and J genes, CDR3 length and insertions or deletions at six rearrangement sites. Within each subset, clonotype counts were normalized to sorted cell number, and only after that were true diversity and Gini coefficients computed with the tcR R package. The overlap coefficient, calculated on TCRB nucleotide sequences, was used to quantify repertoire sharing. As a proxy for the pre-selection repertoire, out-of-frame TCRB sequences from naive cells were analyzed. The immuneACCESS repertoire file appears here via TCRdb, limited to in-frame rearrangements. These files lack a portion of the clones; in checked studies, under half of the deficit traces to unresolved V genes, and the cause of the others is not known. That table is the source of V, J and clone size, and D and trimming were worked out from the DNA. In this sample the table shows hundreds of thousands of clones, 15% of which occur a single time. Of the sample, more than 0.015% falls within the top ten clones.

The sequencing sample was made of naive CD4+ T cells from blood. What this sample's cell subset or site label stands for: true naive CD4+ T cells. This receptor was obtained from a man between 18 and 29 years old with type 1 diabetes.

CDR3 region: CASTTGQATEAFF. The base sequence is TGTGCCAGCACCACTGGACAGGCCACTGAAGCTTTCTTT. Here the chain combines TRBV14 and TRBJ1-1; TRBD1 lines up with 7 middle nucleotides. Germline trimming amounts to 7 bases on V and 4 bases on J, with 6 as the count of junction bases outside the gene matches. The CDR3, from cysteine to phenylalanine, totals 13 residues. Kept here is only the CDR3 DNA, which spans 39 bases and is read in frame from base 1. For CDR1 and CDR2, the germline V gene lists SGHDN and FVKESK.